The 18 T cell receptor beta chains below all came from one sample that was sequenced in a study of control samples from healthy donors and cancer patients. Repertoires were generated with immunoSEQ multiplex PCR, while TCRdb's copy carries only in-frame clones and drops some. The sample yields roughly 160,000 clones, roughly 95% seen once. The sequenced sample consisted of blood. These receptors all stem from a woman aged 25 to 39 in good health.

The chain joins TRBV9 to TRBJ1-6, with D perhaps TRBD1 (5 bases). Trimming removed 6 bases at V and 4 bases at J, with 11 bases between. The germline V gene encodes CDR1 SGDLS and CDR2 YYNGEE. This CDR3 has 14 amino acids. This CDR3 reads CASTGGLYNSPLHF. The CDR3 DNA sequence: TGTGCCAGCACGGGGGGGTTGTATAATTCACCCCTCCACTTT.

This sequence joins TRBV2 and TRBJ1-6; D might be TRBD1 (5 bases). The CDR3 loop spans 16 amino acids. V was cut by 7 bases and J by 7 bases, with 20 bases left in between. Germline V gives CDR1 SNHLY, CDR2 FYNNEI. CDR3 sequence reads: CASTTSRQGLNSPLHF. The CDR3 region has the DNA TGTGCCAGCACCACAAGCCGGCAGGGTCTGAATTCACCCCTCCACTTT.

CDR3 nucleotide sequence: TGCGCCAGCAGTGAGTCTGACAGGGGCTCTGGAAACACCATATATTTT. Translation: CASSESDRGSGNTIYF. V and J are TRBV10-2 and TRBJ1-3; 8 bases agree with TRBD1. Per the germline V gene, CDR1 is WSHSY and CDR2 is SAAADI. The CDR3 is 16 amino acids. Germline trimming cut 0 bases from V and 0 bases from J; bases unmatched to any gene: 1.

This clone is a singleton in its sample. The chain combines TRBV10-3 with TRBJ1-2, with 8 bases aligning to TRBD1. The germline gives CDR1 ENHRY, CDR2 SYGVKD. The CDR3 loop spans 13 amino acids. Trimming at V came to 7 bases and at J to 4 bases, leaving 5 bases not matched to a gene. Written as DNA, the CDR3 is TGTGCCATCAATGCAGGGGGCGGCTATGGCTACACCTTC. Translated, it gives CAINAGGGYGYTF.

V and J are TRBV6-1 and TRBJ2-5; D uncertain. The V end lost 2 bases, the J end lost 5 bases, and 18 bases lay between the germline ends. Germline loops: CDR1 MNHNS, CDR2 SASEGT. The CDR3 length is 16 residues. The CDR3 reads CASSESFYKNTETQYF. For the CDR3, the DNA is TGTGCCAGCAGTGAATCTTTTTACAAGAACACGGAGACCCAGTACTTC.

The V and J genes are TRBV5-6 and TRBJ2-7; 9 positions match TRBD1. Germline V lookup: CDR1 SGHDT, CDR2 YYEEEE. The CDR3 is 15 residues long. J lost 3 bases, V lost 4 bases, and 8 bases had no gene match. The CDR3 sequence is CASSPRDRAIYEQYF. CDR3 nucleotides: TGTGCCAGCAGCCCCCGGGACAGGGCTATCTACGAGCAGTACTTC. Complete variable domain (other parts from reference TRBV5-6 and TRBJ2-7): DAGVTQSPTHLIKTRGQQVTLRCSPKSGHDTVSWYQQALGQGPQFIFQYYEEEERQRGNFPDRFSGHQFPNYSSELNVNALLLGDSALYLCASSPRDRAIYEQYFGPGTRLTVT.

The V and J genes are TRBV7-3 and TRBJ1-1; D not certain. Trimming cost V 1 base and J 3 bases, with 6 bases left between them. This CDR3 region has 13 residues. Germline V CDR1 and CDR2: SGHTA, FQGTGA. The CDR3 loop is CASSLNVDTEAFF. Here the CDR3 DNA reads TGTGCCAGCAGCTTAAATGTGGACACTGAAGCTTTCTTT. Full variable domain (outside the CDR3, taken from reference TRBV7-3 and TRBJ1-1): GAGVSQTPSNKVTEKGKYVELRCDPISGHTALYWYRQSLGQGPEFLIYFQGTGAADDSGLPNDRFFAVRPEGSVSTLKIQRTERGDSAVYLCASSLNVDTEAFFGQGTRLTVV.

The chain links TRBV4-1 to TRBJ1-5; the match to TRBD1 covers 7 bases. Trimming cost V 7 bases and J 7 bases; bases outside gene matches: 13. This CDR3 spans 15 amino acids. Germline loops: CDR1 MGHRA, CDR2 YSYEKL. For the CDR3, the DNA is TGCGCCAGCACCCTAACGACAGGGACGAACCAGCCCCAGCATTTT. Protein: CASTLTTGTNQPQHF.

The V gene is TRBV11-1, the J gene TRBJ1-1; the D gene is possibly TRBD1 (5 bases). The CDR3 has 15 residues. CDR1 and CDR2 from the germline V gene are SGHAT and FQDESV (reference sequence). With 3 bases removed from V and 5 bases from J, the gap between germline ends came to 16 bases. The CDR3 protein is CASSFGFGGGTEAFF. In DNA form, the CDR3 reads TGTGCCAGCAGCTTTGGATTTGGGGGTGGTACTGAAGCTTTCTTT.

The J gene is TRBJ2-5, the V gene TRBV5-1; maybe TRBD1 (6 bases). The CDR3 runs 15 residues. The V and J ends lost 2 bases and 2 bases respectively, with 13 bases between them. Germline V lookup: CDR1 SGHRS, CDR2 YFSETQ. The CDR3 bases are TGCGCCAGCAGCTTAAGGGGGAACGGGCAAGAGACCCAGTACTTC. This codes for CASSLRGNGQETQYF.

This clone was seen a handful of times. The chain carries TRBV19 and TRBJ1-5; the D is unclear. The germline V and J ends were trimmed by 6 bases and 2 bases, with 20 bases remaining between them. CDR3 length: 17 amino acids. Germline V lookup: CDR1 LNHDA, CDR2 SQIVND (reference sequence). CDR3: CASSDTGGRTRNQPQHF. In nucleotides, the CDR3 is TGTGCCAGTAGCGATACTGGCGGCAGGACCCGCAATCAGCCCCAGCATTTT.

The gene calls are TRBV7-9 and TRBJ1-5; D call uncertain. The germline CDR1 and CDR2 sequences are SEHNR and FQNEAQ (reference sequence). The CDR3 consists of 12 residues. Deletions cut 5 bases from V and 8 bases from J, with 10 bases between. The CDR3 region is CASSPGQEPQHF. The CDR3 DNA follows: TGTGCCAGCAGCCCTGGCCAGGAGCCCCAGCATTTT.

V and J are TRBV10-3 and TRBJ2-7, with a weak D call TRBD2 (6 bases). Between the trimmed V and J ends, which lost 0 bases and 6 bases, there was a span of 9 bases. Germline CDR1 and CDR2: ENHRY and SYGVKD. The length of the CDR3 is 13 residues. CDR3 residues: CAISESWGVEQYF. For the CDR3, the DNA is TGTGCCATCAGTGAGTCGTGGGGGGTCGAGCAGTACTTC.

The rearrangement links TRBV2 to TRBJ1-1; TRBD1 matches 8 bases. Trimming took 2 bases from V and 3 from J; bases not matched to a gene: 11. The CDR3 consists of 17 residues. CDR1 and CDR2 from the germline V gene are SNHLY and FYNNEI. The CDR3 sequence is CASSEPRGLGMDTEAFF. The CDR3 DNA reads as TGTGCCAGCAGTGAACCCAGGGGGCTGGGTATGGACACTGAAGCTTTCTTT. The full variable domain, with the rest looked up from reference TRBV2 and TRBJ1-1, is EPEVTQTPSHQVTQMGQEVILRCVPISNHLYFYWYRQILGQKVEFLVSFYNNEISEKSEIFDDQFSVERPDGSNFTLKIRSTKLEDSAMYFCASSEPRGLGMDTEAFFGQGTRLTVV.

The CDR3: CASSRILAGDVNEQFF. As DNA, the CDR3 is TGTGCCAGCAGTCGAATACTAGCGGGAGATGTCAATGAGCAGTTCTTC. This chain joins TRBV6-6 and TRBJ2-1; 11 positions match TRBD2. The junction had 9 bases not matched to a gene; V was cut back by 5 bases and J by 6 bases. The length of the CDR3 is 16 residues. From germline, CDR1 is MNHNY and CDR2 SVGAGI (reference sequence).

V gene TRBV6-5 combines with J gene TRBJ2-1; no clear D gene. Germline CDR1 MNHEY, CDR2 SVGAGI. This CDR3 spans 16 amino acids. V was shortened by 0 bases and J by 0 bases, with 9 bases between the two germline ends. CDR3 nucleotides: TGTGCCAGCAGTTACTCGGTTGGAAGCTCCTACAATGAGCAGTTCTTC. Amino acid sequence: CASSYSVGSSYNEQFF.

The CDR3 loop reads CASSKTAYEQYF. In DNA, the CDR3 is TGCGCCAGCAGCAAGACAGCTTACGAGCAGTACTTC. The genes are TRBV5-1 and TRBJ2-7, with D possibly matching TRBD1 (5 bases). CDR1 SGHRS and CDR2 YFSETQ come from the germline V gene. The CDR3 is 12 amino acids. With 4 bases removed from V and 4 bases from J, the gap between germline ends came to 9 bases.

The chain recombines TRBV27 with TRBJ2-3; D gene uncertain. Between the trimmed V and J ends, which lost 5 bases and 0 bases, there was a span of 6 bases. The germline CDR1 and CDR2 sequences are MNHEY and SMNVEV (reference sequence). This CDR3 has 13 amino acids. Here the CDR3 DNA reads TGTGCCAGCAGTCCGAAAAGCACAGATACGCAGTATTTT. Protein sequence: CASSPKSTDTQYF.